This T cell receptor beta chain came from a study of T cell responses to AZD1222 COVID-19 vaccine. CDR1 is SQVTM, CDR2 ANQGSEA, per germline. This CDR3 has 12 amino acids. Between the trimmed V and J ends, which lost 5 bases and 7 bases, there was a span of 15 bases. With regard to this clone: Its antigen is currently unknown.

Data came from immunoSEQ multiplex PCR; TCRdb stores just in-frame clones and leaves some out. The data show about 160,000 clones, about nine tenths seen once. Points from the study as a whole: Donors were chiefly white British, with a greater number of females, and clonal diversity was perhaps underestimated. Across the whole spike, CD4 TCRs peaked at regions 160-218 and 743-854.

The receptor was isolated from an adult in good health. The source was peripheral blood, collected on day 0 of AZD1222 vaccination. The chain is built from TRBV29-1 and TRBJ2-7; TRBD2 might be the D (6 bases). CDR3 sequence (DNA): TGCAGCGTTAGGTGGGGGGACGTTGAGCAGTACTTC. Protein sequence: CSVRWGDVEQYF.